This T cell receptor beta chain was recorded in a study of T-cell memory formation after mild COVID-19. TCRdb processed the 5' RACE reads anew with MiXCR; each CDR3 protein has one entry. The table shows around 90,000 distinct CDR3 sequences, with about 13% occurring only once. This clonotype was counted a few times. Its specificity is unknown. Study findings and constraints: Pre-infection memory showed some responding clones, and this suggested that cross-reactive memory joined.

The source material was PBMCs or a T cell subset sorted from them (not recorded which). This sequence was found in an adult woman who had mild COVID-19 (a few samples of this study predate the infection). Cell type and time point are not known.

CDR3 nucleotides: TGTGCCAGCAGCGTAGGGGCAGGGGGCACAGATACGCAGTATTTT. It encodes CASSVGAGGTDTQYF. The chain has TRBV9 and TRBJ2-3, with D tentatively TRBD1 (6 bases). The germline CDR1 and CDR2 sequences are SGDLS and YYNGEE. The V end was cut by 0 bases, the J end by 1 base, with 9 bases between. CDR3 size: 15 residues.